The 13 T cell receptor beta chains below come from one sample, sequenced in a study of tumor and adjacent non-tumor tissue in lung cancer listed by TCRdb under 2018. The library was obtained by multiplex PCR. The instrument was an Illumina HiSeq 2500. Following protocols modified from ARM-PCR, the researchers constructed TCRbeta libraries through three rounds of nested PCR with primers (Table S4). TCRdb redid the processing of the public reads, applying fastp at Q25 and MiXCR, and retained in-frame beta chains. Rows merge per CDR3 protein into single entries with the most common DNA and genes. The sample data list under 150,000 distinct CDR3 sequences, and approximately 64% of these were observed just once. Roughly 18% of the sample lies in the top ten. RNA was isolated from bulk, unsorted tissue, and RNA quality was assessed with a NanoDrop ND-1000 and an Agilent 2100. The sequenced sample was lung tumor tissue. These receptor sequences come from a man aged 60-69 years with small cell lung cancer.

In the case of this clonotype: This may be a read error, as it is one base from a much larger clone. Because the CDR3 is missing its conserved closing phenylalanine or tryptophan, this is likely a read error. The V gene is TRBV12-3 or TRBV12-4, the J gene TRBJ1-4; the D gene is possibly TRBD1 (5 bases). CDR3 length equals 14 residues. V lost 6 bases and J 8 bases, leaving 16 bases between the germline ends. CDR3 amino acids: CASSSLGAGEKLFY. The CDR3 nucleotides are TGTGCCAGCAGCAGCCTCGGGGCAGGGGAAAAACTGTTTTAT.

This clonotype has at least ten counts. V and J are TRBV20-1 and TRBJ2-1, with a possible D match to TRBD1 (5 bases). The CDR3 runs 13 residues. V was clipped by 3 bases and J by 12 bases, with 18 bases between them. Germline assignment: CDR1 DFQATT and CDR2 SNEGSKA (reference sequence). CDR3 sequence: CSARDLNLQGQFF. The DNA for the CDR3 is TGCAGTGCTAGGGACCTGAACCTCCAGGGGCAGTTCTTC.

The chain joins TRBV20-1 to TRBJ1-3; TRBD1 matches 8 bases. Losses at the gene ends were 5 bases for V and 0 bases for J; bases not matched to a gene: 3. This CDR3 is built from 14 residues. The germline gives CDR1 DFQATT, CDR2 SNEGSKA (reference sequence). The CDR3 loop reads CSARDRHSGNTIYF. The CDR3 bases are TGCAGTGCTCGGGACAGGCACTCTGGAAACACCATATATTTT.

The genes are TRBV7-2 and TRBJ2-1; 13 nucleotides agree with TRBD2. From germline, CDR1 is SGHTA and CDR2 FQGNSA. The V and J ends lost 3 bases and 0 bases, in that order; junction bases with no gene match: 11. This CDR3 has 20 amino acids. CDR3: CASSFLPTSGRRGSYNEQFF. The DNA for the CDR3 is TGTGCCAGCAGCTTCCTCCCGACTAGCGGGAGGCGTGGCTCCTACAATGAGCAGTTCTTC.

The rearrangement joins TRBV6-2 or TRBV6-3 to TRBJ2-7; TRBD2 matches at 12 bases. The CDR3 is 14 amino acids. With 5 bases clipped from V and 7 bases from J, the junction kept 6 bases outside the gene matches. Germline V lookup: CDR1 MNHEY, CDR2 SVGEGT. CDR3 residues: CASSPGLAGSEQYV. CDR3 sequence (DNA): TGTGCCAGCAGTCCCGGACTAGCGGGAAGTGAGCAGTACGTC.

Comments on this clonotype: A much larger clone lies one base from this, so it may be a read error. A read error is likely, as this CDR3 ends without the conserved phenylalanine or tryptophan. The rearrangement joins TRBV5-4 to TRBJ2-3; D gene unclear. CDR1 is SGHNT, CDR2 YYREEE, per germline (reference sequence). The ends were cut back, 0 bases at V and 6 bases at J, with 8 bases in the middle. The CDR3 consists of 13 residues. The chain's CDR3 is CASSLDPGDTQYS. In nucleotides, the CDR3 is TGTGCCAGCAGCTTGGACCCGGGTGATACGCAGTATTCT.

On this clonotype: With a much larger clone just one base away, this may be a read error. The V gene is TRBV6-1, the J gene TRBJ2-5; a possible D gene is TRBD1 (6 bases). CDR3 length: 16 residues. Germline V gene lookup returns CDR1 MNHNS and CDR2 SASEGT. V gave up 7 bases and J gave up 11 bases, with 29 bases separating them. CDR3 residues: CASKSLTGSFVDEQYF. The CDR3 coding sequence is TGTGCCAGCAAGAGCCTAACAGGGTCCTTTGTGGATGAGCAGTACTTC.

The chain has TRBV6-1 and TRBJ1-1; D gene uncertain. V was pared by 11 bases and J by 2 bases, with 15 bases between. This CDR3 has 13 residues. The V gene's germline CDR1 is MNHNS and CDR2 SASEGT. The CDR3 is CAGILQGNTEAFF. The CDR3 DNA is TGTGCCGGCATCCTACAAGGTAACACTGAAGCTTTCTTT.

The chain recombines TRBV5-1 with TRBJ2-3; weak D call: TRBD1 (5 bases). CDR1 and CDR2 (germline): SGHRS, YFSETQ. This CDR3 comprises 14 residues. V was clipped by 2 bases and J by 2 bases, with 9 bases between them. The CDR3 DNA follows: TGCGCCAGCAGCTTCCAGGGCCTCACAGATACGCAGTATTTT. Amino acid sequence: CASSFQGLTDTQYF.

This chain links TRBV6-5 with TRBJ2-1; 11 bases line up with TRBD2. Germline CDR1 MNHEY, CDR2 SVGAGI. The length of the CDR3 is 18 residues. Germline trimming cut 2 bases from V and 5 bases from J; bases unmatched to any gene: 11. Written as DNA, the CDR3 is TGTGCCAGCAGTTACGGTGTGGATAGCGGGAGGGACCACAATGAGCAGTTCTTC. Protein: CASSYGVDSGRDHNEQFF.

The sample holds many counts of this clonotype. V usage is TRBV11-1 and J usage is TRBJ1-1; no clear D. Germline V gene data show CDR1 as SGHAT and CDR2 as FQDESV (reference sequence). With 3 bases removed from V and 0 bases from J, the gap between germline ends came to 8 bases. The CDR3 extends over 14 amino acids. The CDR3 here is CASSLKELNTEAFF. The CDR3 nucleotides are TGTGCCAGCAGCTTGAAGGAGTTGAACACTGAAGCTTTCTTT. The full variable domain, completed using reference TRBV11-1 and TRBJ1-1, is EAEVAQSPRYKITEKSQAVAFWCDPISGHATLYWYRQILGQGPELLVQFQDESVVDDSQLPKDRFSAERLKGVDSTLKIQPAELGDSAMYLCASSLKELNTEAFFGQGTRLTVV.

Points on this clonotype: Mismatch with germline at one junction end may stem from a read error. CDR3 coding DNA: TGTGCCAGTAGCTCAGGGGGCTCGGAGCAGTGCTTC. Its protein is CASSSGGSEQCF. V and J are TRBV11-2 and TRBJ2-7, with 8 bases that match TRBD1. Germline V CDR1 and CDR2: SGHAT, FQNNGV. This CDR3 has 12 amino acids. The full variable domain, in which reference TRBV11-2 and TRBJ2-7 provide the parts outside the CDR3, is EAGVAQSPRYKIIEKRQSVAFWCNPISGHATLYWYQQILGQGPKLLIQFQNNGVVDDSQLPKDRFSAERLKGVDSTLKIQPAKLEDSAVYLCASSSGGSEQCFGPGTRLTVT.

Comment on this clonotype: An end of the junction differs from the germline gene, which may be a read error. This chain joins TRBV10-3 and TRBJ2-1; D is possibly TRBD1 (5 bases). CDR1 and CDR2 from the germline V gene are ENHRY and SYGVKD. CDR3 length: 12 amino acids. CDR3 nucleotides: TGCGCCGTGGTGACAGTTTACAATGAGCAGTTCTTC. It is translated as CAVVTVYNEQFF.